A selection of T cell receptor beta chains follows, all from one sample in a study of early T cells in non-severe SARS-CoV-2 infection. MiXCR, run by TCRdb on the 5' RACE reads, gives a single entry per CDR3 protein. The data contain some 96,000 distinct CDR3 sequences, under 15% of them singletons. Sequenced material: whole blood. The receptors originated from an adult who was a healthcare worker with PCR-confirmed SARS-CoV-2 infection or an uninfected control (not recorded which). Each CDR3 is given with its conserved first and last residue. Each record gives: CDR3 DNA, CDR3 protein, V gene, D gene, clone size, J gene. The D gene is left open where the match is weak. Expanded clones are given a class, and other clones once, few, many or no size at all.

TGTGCCAGCAGTATCACTAGCGGGAGGGCCCGAGAGACCCAGTACTTC	CASSITSGRARETQYF	TRBV12-3/TRBV12-4	TRBD2	many	TRBJ2-5
TGTGCCTCGTCGGGGAGCTCCTACGAGCAGTACTTC	CASSGSSYEQYF	TRBV30	.	few	TRBJ2-7
TGTGCCAGCAGTGTCGCAGGGGGCAATCAGCCCCAGCATTTT	CASSVAGGNQPQHF	TRBV2	.	few	TRBJ1-5
TGTGCCAGCAGGCGCTCTGAACGAGCTTTCTTT	CASRRSERAFF	TRBV28	.	.	TRBJ1-1
TGCAGTGCTAGTCCGGATGGTGGGGCAGATACGCAGTATTTT	CSASPDGGADTQYF	TRBV20-1	.	.	TRBJ2-3
TGTGCCAGCAGCTCAGGTCGTGGCGTAGACTACGAGCAGTACTTC	CASSSGRGVDYEQYF	TRBV27	.	.	TRBJ2-7
TGTGCCAGCCTCGGGACTAGCGGGAGGGCCCAGGAGACCCAGTACTTC	CASLGTSGRAQETQYF	TRBV28	TRBD2	once	TRBJ2-5
TGTGCCACCAGCCCCGCGGCGGGAGCCTCCTACAATGAGCAGTTCTTC	CATSPAAGASYNEQFF	TRBV15	TRBD2	many	TRBJ2-1
TGTGCCAGCAGTTACTCGTATCTTGGTTCTGGGGCCAACGTCCTGACTTTC	CASSYSYLGSGANVLTF	TRBV6-6	.	.	TRBJ2-6
TGTGCCAGCAGTTCGGGGCTTAATTCCCAAGAGACCCAGTACTTC	CASSSGLNSQETQYF	TRBV6-2/TRBV6-3	.	.	TRBJ2-5
TGTGCCAGCAGCCCCGGGACAACCGACACAGATACGCAGTATTTT	CASSPGTTDTDTQYF	TRBV6-2/TRBV6-3	.	few	TRBJ2-3
TGCAGTGCTAGATTCGGGGAGACCCAGTACTTC	CSARFGETQYF	TRBV20-1	.	few	TRBJ2-5
TGTGCCAGCAGTCCCCTACCCCCAGGGTACGAGCAGTACTTC	CASSPLPPGYEQYF	TRBV6-2/TRBV6-3	.	.	TRBJ2-7
TGTGCCAGCAGCCTTACAGGGAAAGGCGATGGCTACACCTTC	CASSLTGKGDGYTF	TRBV7-9	.	few	TRBJ1-2
TGTGCCAGCAGTTCCCGGATGGGCCGGGGAAACTACGAGCAGTACTTC	CASSSRMGRGNYEQYF	TRBV6-2/TRBV6-3	.	few	TRBJ2-7
TGCGCCAGCAGCCAAGATCCAGCGGGAGTCCGGGAGCAGTACTTC	CASSQDPAGVREQYF	TRBV4-1	TRBD2	few	TRBJ2-7
TGTGCCAGCAGCCAAGACACTGAAGCTTTCTTT	CASSQDTEAFF	TRBV3-1	.	many	TRBJ1-1